This TCR beta chain stems from a study of OX40 agonist ivuxolimab in advanced cancers. Across the study: Across the patients, intravenous ivuxolimab was delivered every 2 weeks at 0.01 to 10 mg/kg.

The CDR3 is made up of 15 amino acids. With 3 bases clipped from V and 5 bases from J, the junction kept 10 bases outside the gene matches. Germline V gene sequence: CDR1 GTSNPN, CDR2 SVGIG (reference sequence). Only in-frame clones appear in the TCRdb table, and some are missing; sequencing was by immunoSEQ multiplex PCR. The data show some 83,000 clones, with 75% to 95% seen just once and 8.4% held by the top ten. Study conclusions and caveats: Determination of antigen specificity was not performed for the expanded peripheral T cells.

On this clone itself: Its antigen is currently unknown.

The cohort excluded patients with autoimmune disease history or systemic immunosuppression. Drawing of blood for sampling happened at baseline, at cycle 4 day 1, and at cycle 7 day 1. This receptor was taken from an adult with an advanced solid tumor such as melanoma, head and neck, liver or kidney cancer. Material: CD4+ or CD8+ T cells sorted from blood, obtained in a trial of the OX40 agonist ivuxolimab. The rearrangement uses TRBV30 and TRBJ2-7; 10 bases fit TRBD1. The CDR3 nucleotides are TGTGCCTGGAGGCAGACAGGGGGCAAGATCCACGAGCAGTACTTC. The encoded protein is CAWRQTGGKIHEQYF.